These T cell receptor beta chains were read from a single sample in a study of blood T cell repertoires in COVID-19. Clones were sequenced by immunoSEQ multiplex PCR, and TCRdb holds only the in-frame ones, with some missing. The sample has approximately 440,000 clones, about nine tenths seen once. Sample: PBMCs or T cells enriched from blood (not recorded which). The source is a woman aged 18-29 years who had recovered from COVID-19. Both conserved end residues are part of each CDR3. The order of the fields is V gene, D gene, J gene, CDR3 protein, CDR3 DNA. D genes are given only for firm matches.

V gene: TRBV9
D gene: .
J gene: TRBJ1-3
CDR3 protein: CASSDGGGGNTIYF
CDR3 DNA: TGTGCCAGCAGCGATGGAGGAGGGGGAAACACCATATATTTT

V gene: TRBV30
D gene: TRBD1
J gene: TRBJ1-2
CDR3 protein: CAWKGDRGDYGYTF
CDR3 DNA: TGTGCCTGGAAGGGGGACAGGGGAGACTATGGCTACACCTTC

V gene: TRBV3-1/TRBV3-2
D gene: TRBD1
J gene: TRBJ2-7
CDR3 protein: CASSLRTGGYEQYF
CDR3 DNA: TGTGCCAGCAGCCTGAGGACAGGGGGCTACGAGCAGTACTTC

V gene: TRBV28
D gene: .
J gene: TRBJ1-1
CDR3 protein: CASSSNSNTEAFF
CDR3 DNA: TGTGCCAGCAGTTCAAATTCGAACACTGAAGCTTTCTTT

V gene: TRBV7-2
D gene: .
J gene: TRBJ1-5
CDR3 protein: CASSAHVYSNQPQHF
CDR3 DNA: TGTGCCAGCAGCGCCCACGTCTATAGCAATCAGCCCCAGCATTTT

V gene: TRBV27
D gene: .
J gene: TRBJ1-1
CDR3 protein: CASRRAANTEAFF
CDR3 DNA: TGTGCCAGCAGGCGGGCGGCGAACACTGAAGCTTTCTTT

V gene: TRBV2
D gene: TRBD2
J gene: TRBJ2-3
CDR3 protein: CASQGSGGFTDTQYF
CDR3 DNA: TGTGCCAGCCAGGGATCGGGGGGGTTCACAGATACGCAGTATTTT

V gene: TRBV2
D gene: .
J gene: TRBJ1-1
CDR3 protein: CASSEPGMVEAFF
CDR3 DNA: TGTGCCAGCAGTGAGCCAGGGATGGTTGAAGCTTTCTTT

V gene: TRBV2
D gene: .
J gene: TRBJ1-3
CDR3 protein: CASSELLGTAGNTIYF
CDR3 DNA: TGTGCCAGCAGTGAACTTCTGGGCACAGCTGGAAACACCATATATTTT

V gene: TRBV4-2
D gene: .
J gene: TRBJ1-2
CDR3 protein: CASSPTYISNYGYTF
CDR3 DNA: TGTGCCAGCAGCCCGACTTATATAAGCAACTATGGCTACACCTTC